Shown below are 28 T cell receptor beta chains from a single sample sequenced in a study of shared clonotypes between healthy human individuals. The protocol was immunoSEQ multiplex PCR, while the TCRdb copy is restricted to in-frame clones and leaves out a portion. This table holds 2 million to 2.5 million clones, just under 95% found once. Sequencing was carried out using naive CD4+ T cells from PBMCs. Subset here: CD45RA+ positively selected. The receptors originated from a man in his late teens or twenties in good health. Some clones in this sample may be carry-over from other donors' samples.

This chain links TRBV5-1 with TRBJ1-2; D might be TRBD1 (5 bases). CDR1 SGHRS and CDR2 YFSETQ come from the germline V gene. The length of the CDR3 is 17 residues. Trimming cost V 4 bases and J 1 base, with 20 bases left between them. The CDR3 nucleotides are TGCGCCAGCAGCCCCAGAGCCGGCGGGGGATATAACTATGGCTACACCTTC. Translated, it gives CASSPRAGGGYNYGYTF.

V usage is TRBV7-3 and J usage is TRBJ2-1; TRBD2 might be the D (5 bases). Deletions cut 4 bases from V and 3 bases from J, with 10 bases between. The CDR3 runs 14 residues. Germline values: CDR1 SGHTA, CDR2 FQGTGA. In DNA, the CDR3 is TGTGCCAGCAGCTCCCTAGCCAACTACAATGAGCAGTTCTTC. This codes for CASSSLANYNEQFF.

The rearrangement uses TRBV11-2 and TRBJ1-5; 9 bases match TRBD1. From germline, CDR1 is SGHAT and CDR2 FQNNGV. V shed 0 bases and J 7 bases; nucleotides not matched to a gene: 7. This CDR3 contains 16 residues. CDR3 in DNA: TGTGCCAGCAGCTTAGACATGGACAGGGGATCCCAGCCCCAGCATTTT. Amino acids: CASSLDMDRGSQPQHF.

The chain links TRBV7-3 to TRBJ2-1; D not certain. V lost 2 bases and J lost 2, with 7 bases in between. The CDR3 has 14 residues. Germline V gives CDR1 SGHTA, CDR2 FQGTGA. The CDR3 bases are TGTGCCAGCAGCTTAGACCCCGCCTACAATGAGCAGTTCTTC. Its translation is CASSLDPAYNEQFF.

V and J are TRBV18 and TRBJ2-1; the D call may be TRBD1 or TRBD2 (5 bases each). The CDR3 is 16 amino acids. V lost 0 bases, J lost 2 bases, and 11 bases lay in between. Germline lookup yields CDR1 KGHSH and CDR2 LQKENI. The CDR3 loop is CASSPPGQGPYNEQFF. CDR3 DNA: TGTGCCAGCTCACCACCGGGGCAGGGACCCTACAATGAGCAGTTCTTC.

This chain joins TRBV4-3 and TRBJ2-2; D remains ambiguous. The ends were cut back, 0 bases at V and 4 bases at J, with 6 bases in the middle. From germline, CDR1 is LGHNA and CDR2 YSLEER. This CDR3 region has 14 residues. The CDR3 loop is CASSQESATGELFF. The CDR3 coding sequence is TGCGCCAGCAGCCAAGAGTCGGCCACCGGGGAGCTGTTTTTT.

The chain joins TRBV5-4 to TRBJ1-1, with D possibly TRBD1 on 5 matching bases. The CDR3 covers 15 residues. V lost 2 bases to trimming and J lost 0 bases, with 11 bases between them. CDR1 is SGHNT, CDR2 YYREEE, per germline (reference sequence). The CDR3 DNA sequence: TGTGCCAGCAGCTTAAATAGAGGGGTGAACACTGAAGCTTTCTTT. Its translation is CASSLNRGVNTEAFF.

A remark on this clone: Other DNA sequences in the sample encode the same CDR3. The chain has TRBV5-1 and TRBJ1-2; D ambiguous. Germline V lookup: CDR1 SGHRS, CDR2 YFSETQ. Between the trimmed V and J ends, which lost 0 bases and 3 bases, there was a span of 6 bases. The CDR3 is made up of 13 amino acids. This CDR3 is CASSLVQDYGYTF. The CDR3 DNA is TGCGCCAGCAGCTTGGTTCAGGACTATGGCTACACCTTC.

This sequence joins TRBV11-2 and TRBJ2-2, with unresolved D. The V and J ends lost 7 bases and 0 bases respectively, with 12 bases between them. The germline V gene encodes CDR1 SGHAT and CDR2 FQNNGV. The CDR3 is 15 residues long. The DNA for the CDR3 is TGTGCCAGCAATCAGTGGGGTGCGAACACCGGGGAGCTGTTTTTT. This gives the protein CASNQWGANTGELFF.

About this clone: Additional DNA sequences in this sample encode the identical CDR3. The CDR3 nucleotides read TGCGCCAGCAGCCGAGGGACCGCCCAAGAGACCCAGTACTTC. This translates into CASSRGTAQETQYF. The V and J genes are TRBV4-1 and TRBJ2-5; D possibly matches TRBD1 or TRBD2 (5 bases each). This CDR3 region has 14 residues. With 4 bases removed from V and 1 base from J, the gap between germline ends came to 10 bases. In germline, CDR1 is MGHRA, CDR2 YSYEKL.

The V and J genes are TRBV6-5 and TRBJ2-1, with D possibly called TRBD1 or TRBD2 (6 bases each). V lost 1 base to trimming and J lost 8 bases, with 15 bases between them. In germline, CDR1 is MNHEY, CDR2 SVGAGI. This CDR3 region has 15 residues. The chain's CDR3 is CASSYWGAPLDEQFF. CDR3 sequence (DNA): TGTGCCAGCAGTTACTGGGGGGCCCCATTAGATGAGCAGTTCTTC.

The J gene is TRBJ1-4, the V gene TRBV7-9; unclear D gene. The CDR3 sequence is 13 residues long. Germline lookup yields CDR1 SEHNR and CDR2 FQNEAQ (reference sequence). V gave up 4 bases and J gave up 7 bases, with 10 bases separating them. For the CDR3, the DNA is TGTGCCAGCAGCTCCAGCGGGTCTGAAAAACTGTTTTTT. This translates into CASSSSGSEKLFF. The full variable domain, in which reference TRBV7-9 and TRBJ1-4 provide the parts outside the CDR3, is DTGVSQNPRHKITKRGQNVTFRCDPISEHNRLYWYRQTLGQGPEFLTYFQNEAQLEKSRLLSDRFSAERPKGSFSTLEIQRTEQGDSAMYLCASSSSGSEKLFFGSGTQLSVL.

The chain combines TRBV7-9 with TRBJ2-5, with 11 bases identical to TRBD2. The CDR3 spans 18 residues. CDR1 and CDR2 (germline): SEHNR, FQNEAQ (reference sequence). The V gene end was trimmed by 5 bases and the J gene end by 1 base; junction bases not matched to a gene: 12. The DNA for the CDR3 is TGTGCCAGCAGCCTTCCACTAGCGGGAGACCGATTCCAAGAGACCCAGTACTTC. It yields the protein CASSLPLAGDRFQETQYF.

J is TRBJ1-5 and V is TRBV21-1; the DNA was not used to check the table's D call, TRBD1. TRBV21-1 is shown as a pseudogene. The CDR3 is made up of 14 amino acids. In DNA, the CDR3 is TGTGCCAGCAGCGAACAGGGTAGCAATCAGCCCCAGCATTTT. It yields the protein CASSEQGSNQPQHF.

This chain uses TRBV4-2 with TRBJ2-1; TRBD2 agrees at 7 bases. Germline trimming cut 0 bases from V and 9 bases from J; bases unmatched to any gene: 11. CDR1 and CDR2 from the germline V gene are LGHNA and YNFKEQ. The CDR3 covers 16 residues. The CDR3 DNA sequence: TGTGCCAGCAGCCAAGAGGCTAGCGGATGGGGTGGTGAGCAGTTCTTC. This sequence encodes CASSQEASGWGGEQFF.

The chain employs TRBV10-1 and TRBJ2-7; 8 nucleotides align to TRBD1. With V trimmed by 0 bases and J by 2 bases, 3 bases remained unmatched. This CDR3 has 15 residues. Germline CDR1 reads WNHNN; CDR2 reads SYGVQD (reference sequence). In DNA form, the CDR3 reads TGCGCCAGCAGTGAGTCGAGGACAGGGACCTACGAGCAGTACTTC. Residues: CASSESRTGTYEQYF.

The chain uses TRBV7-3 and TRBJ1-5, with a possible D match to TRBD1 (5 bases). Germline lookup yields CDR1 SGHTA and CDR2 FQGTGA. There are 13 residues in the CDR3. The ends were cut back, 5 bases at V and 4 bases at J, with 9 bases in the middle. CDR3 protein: CASSRQPNQPQHF. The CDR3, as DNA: TGTGCCAGCAGCCGACAGCCTAATCAGCCCCAGCATTTT.

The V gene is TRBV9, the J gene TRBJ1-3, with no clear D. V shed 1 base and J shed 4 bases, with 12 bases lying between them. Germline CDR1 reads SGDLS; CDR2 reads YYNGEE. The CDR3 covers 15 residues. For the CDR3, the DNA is TGTGCCAGCAGCGTAATAGGCGATGCAGGAAACACCATATATTTT. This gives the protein CASSVIGDAGNTIYF.

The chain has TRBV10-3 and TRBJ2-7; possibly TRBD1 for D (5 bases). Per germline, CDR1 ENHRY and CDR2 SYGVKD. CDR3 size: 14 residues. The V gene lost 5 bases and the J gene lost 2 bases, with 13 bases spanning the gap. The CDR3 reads CAISPNQGAYEQYF. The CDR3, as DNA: TGTGCCATCAGTCCTAATCAAGGGGCCTACGAGCAGTACTTC.

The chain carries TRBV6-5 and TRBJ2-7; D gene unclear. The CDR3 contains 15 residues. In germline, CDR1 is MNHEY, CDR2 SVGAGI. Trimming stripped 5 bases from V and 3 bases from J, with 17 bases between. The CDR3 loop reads CASSPAPSQGYEQYF. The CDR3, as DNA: TGTGCCAGCAGTCCCGCCCCGTCTCAAGGCTACGAGCAGTACTTC.

The DNA for the CDR3 is TGTGCCAGCTTCGATTTCAGGGGATCGGAAGCTTTCTTT. Translated: CASFDFRGSEAFF. The chain combines TRBV27 with TRBJ1-1; D possibly corresponds to TRBD1 (6 bases). The CDR3 loop spans 13 amino acids. CDR1 is MNHEY and CDR2 is SMNVEV in the germline V gene (reference sequence). The V and J ends lost 8 bases and 8 bases respectively, with 18 bases between them.

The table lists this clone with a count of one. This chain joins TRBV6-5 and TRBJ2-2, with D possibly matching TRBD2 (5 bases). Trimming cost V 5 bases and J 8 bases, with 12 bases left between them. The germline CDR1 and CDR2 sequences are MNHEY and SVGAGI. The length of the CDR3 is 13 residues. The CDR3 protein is CASSPSPLGELFF. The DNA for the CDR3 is TGTGCCAGCAGTCCTAGCCCCTTAGGGGAGCTGTTTTTT.

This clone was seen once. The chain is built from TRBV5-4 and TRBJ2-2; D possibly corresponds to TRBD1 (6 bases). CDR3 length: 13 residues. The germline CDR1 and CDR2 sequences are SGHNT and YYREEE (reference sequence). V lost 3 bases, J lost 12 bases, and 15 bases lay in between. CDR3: CASSSPGRDKLFF. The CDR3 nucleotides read TGTGCCAGCAGCTCCCCGGGAAGGGACAAGCTGTTTTTT. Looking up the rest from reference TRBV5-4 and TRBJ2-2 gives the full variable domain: ETGVTQSPTHLIKTRGQQVTLRCSSQSGHNTVSWYQQALGQGPQFIFQYYREEENGRGNFPPRFSGLQFPNYSSELNVNALELDDSALYLCASSSPGRDKLFFGEGSRLTVL.

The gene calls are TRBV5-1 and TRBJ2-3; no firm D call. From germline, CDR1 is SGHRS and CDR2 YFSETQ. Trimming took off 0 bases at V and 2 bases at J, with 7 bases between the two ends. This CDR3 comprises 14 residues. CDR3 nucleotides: TGCGCCAGCAGCTTGGATCAGAACACAGATACGCAGTATTTT. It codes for CASSLDQNTDTQYF.

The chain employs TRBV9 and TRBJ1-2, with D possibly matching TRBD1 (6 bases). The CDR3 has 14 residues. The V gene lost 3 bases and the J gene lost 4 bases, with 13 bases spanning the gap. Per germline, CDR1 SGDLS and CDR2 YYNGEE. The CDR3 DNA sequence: TGTGCCAGCAGCGCCGGGACATTGAGCTATGGCTACACCTTC. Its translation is CASSAGTLSYGYTF.

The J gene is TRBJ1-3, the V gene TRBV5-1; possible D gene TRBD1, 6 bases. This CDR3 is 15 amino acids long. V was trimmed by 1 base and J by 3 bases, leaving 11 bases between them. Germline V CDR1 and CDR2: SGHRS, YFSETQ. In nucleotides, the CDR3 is TGCGCCAGCAGCTTGTCCGCAGGGGTTGGAAACACCATATATTTT. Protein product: CASSLSAGVGNTIYF.

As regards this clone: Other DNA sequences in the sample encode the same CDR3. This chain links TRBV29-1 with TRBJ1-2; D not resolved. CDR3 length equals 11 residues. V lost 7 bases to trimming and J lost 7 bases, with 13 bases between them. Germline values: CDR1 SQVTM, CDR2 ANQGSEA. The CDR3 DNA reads TGCAGCGCTAGACAAGAGGGTGGCTACACCTTC. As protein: CSARQEGGYTF.

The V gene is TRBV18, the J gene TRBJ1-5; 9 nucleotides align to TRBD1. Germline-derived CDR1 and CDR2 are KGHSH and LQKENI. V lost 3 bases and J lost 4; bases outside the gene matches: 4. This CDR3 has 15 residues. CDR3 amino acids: CASSPGQGENQPQHF. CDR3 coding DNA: TGTGCCAGCTCACCGGGACAGGGAGAAAATCAGCCCCAGCATTTT.